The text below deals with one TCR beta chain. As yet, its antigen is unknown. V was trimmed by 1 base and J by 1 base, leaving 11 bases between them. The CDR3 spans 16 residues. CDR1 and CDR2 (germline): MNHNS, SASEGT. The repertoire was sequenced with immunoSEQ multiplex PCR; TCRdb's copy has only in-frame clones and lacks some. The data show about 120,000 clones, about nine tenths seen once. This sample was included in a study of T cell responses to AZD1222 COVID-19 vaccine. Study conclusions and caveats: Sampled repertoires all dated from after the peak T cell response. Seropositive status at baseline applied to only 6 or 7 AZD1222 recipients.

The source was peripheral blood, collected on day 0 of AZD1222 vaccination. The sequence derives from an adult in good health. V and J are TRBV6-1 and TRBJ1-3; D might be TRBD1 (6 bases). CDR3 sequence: CASSEDQGLSGNTIYF. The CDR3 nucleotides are TGTGCCAGCAGTGAAGATCAGGGGCTTTCTGGAAACACCATATATTTT.